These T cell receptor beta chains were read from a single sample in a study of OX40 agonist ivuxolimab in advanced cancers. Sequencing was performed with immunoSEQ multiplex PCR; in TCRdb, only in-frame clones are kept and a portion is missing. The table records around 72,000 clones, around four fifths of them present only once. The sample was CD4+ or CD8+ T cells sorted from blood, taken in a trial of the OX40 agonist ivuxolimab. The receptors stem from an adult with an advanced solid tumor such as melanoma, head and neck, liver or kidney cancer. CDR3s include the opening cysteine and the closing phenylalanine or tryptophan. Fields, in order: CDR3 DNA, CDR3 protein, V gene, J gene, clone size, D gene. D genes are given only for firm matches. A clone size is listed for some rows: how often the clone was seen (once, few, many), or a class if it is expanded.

TGCAGTGCTAGTAGACAGTCTGAAGCTTTCTTT	CSASRQSEAFF	TRBV20-1	TRBJ1-1	NA	NA
TGTGCCAGTAGTTCACAGGGAGTCCATGGCTACACCTTC	CASSSQGVHGYTF	TRBV19	TRBJ1-2	NA	NA
TGTGCCAGCAGCTCCGGACTAGCGCGACAAAAAGAGACCCAGTACTTC	CASSSGLARQKETQYF	TRBV7-2	TRBJ2-5	few	TRBD2
TGTGCCAGCTCACCACCCCGGACAGGGGTGAACACTGAAGCTTTCTTT	CASSPPRTGVNTEAFF	TRBV18	TRBJ1-1	NA	TRBD1
TGTGCCAGCAGTAACGAGGACTATGGCTACACCTTC	CASSNEDYGYTF	TRBV13	TRBJ1-2	NA	NA
TGTGCCTGGACCAGGGTCACTGAAGCTTTCTTT	CAWTRVTEAFF	TRBV30	TRBJ1-1	few	NA
TGTGCCAGCAGTCCAAGTGGACTAGCGTCCTCCTACGAGCAGTACTTC	CASSPSGLASSYEQYF	TRBV28	TRBJ2-7	NA	TRBD2
TGTGCCAGCAGATTAACTATGAACACTGAAGCTTTCTTT	CASRLTMNTEAFF	TRBV6-5	TRBJ1-1	NA	NA
TGTGCCAGCAGTGAAGCTGCGGCTTTCTTT	CASSEAAAFF	TRBV6-5	TRBJ1-1	NA	NA
TGTGCCAGCAGCGGACGGCGGGAACCCCTCCACTTT	CASSGRREPLHF	TRBV28	TRBJ1-6	NA	NA
TGTGCCAGCAGCTTAGGGACAGTTAGTGAGCAGTTCTTC	CASSLGTVSEQFF	TRBV7-2	TRBJ2-1	once	NA
TGTGCCAGTAGTACGAACCGGGACAGGGGGCATTCCAACTATGGCTACACCTTC	CASSTNRDRGHSNYGYTF	TRBV19	TRBJ1-2	NA	TRBD1
TGTGCCAGCAGCTGGAGACTAGCGGGGCGATACACAGATACGCAGTATTTT	CASSWRLAGRYTDTQYF	TRBV5-6	TRBJ2-3	few	TRBD2
TGTGCCAGCAGTCTAGCGGGCGGCACCTACGAGCAGTACTTC	CASSLAGGTYEQYF	TRBV28	TRBJ2-7	NA	TRBD2
TGTGCCAGCAGTTTATCGTGGGACTTGGGGGGGGAGACCCAGTACTTC	CASSLSWDLGGETQYF	TRBV27	TRBJ2-5	NA	TRBD2
TGTGCCAGCAGCTTGGTAGGAGGGGGGTTCTACAATGAGCAGTTCTTC	CASSLVGGGFYNEQFF	TRBV5-6	TRBJ2-1	NA	NA
TGTGCCAGCAGCCCCACTCCGGGGAATGGCTACACCTTC	CASSPTPGNGYTF	TRBV7-2	TRBJ1-2	few	NA
TGTGCCAGCAGCCCCGGCCCCTTCTCTGGAAACACCATATATTTT	CASSPGPFSGNTIYF	TRBV6-1	TRBJ1-3	NA	NA
TGTGCCAGCAATGTCAGGGGGCTAAAGAGTGAGCAGTTCTTC	CASNVRGLKSEQFF	TRBV28	TRBJ2-1	NA	TRBD1
TGTGCCAGCAGTTCTCGTCCGGGGGGCGCGTCTAACACTGAAGCTTTCTTT	CASSSRPGGASNTEAFF	TRBV27	TRBJ1-1	NA	NA
TGTGCCAGCTCCACTGGCCACAGGTCCTACGAGCAGTACTTC	CASSTGHRSYEQYF	TRBV18	TRBJ2-7	NA	NA
TGTGCCAGCAGCCCCCCGGGACAGGCCTCCTACGAGCAGTACTTC	CASSPPGQASYEQYF	TRBV7-9	TRBJ2-7	few	TRBD1
TGTGCCAGCTCCCTGGCGGTTAGCACAGATACGCAGTATTTT	CASSLAVSTDTQYF	TRBV28	TRBJ2-3	NA	NA
TGTGCCAGCAGGACCGGGACAGGGCGGGAAAAACTGTTTTTT	CASRTGTGREKLFF	TRBV28	TRBJ1-4	NA	TRBD1
TGCGCCAGTTCCCTCCAGGGGTTAGGCATGAACACTGAAGCTTTCTTT	CASSLQGLGMNTEAFF	TRBV5-1	TRBJ1-1	NA	NA
TGTGCCAGCAGCTTGCTAGGGGGTGTGGATGAGCAGTTCTTC	CASSLLGGVDEQFF	TRBV7-9	TRBJ2-1	NA	NA
TGTGCCTGGACCGGAGGGCGGCTCTACGAGCAGTACTTC	CAWTGGRLYEQYF	TRBV30	TRBJ2-7	NA	NA
TGTGCCTGGACCTCACAGGGTTATGGCTACACCTTC	CAWTSQGYGYTF	TRBV30	TRBJ1-2	once	NA
TGTGCCAGCAGCTTTACCGGGACCAACACAGATACGCAGTATTTT	CASSFTGTNTDTQYF	TRBV7-2	TRBJ2-3	few	NA
TGTGCCAGCAGGCCCGGGATTACCCCTCCCGGGGAGCTGTTTTTT	CASRPGITPPGELFF	TRBV2	TRBJ2-2	NA	NA
TGTGCCAGCAGTTACTCCCGACAGGGTGGGGTGAGTGGCTACACCTTC	CASSYSRQGGVSGYTF	TRBV6-6	TRBJ1-2	NA	TRBD1
TGTGCCATCAGTGGCCAGACAGATATGAACACTGAAGCTTTCTTT	CAISGQTDMNTEAFF	TRBV10-3	TRBJ1-1	NA	NA
TGTGCCAGCAGCCCGCCGGGACAGGGGATCCACGAGCAGTACTTC	CASSPPGQGIHEQYF	TRBV7-9	TRBJ2-7	NA	TRBD1
TGTGCTAGTGGACCGGGGGGGAACACTGAAGCTTTCTTT	CASGPGGNTEAFF	TRBV12-5	TRBJ1-1	NA	NA
TGTGCCACCGGGCCGAGCTCCTATAATTCACCCCTCCACTTT	CATGPSSYNSPLHF	TRBV27	TRBJ1-6	NA	NA
TGTGCCACCAGCAGACACCCGGGACAGGGAACAGATACGCAGTATTTT	CATSRHPGQGTDTQYF	TRBV15	TRBJ2-3	NA	TRBD1
TGTGCCTGGAGTGTATCGCACGGCTATGGCTACACCTTC	CAWSVSHGYGYTF	TRBV30	TRBJ1-2	medium-sized	NA
TGCGCCAGCAGCCAGCAGGGGAGGGTGGGGTTCTTC	CASSQQGRVGFF	TRBV5-1	TRBJ2-1	NA	NA
TGTGCCTGGAGTGTCGAGGGGCGTGGGGCCAACGTCCTGACTTTC	CAWSVEGRGANVLTF	TRBV30	TRBJ2-6	NA	NA
TGTGCCAGCAGTTCCGCCTCTCAGCCCACAGGGGGCTACACCTTC	CASSSASQPTGGYTF	TRBV6-5	TRBJ1-2	NA	NA
TGTGCCACCCAAGCAGTGGGTATTGGAAACACCATATATTTT	CATQAVGIGNTIYF	TRBV6-5	TRBJ1-3	few	NA
TGTGCCAGTCGGGACCACCATAATGAAAAACTGTTTTTT	CASRDHHNEKLFF	TRBV28	TRBJ1-4	NA	NA
TGCGCCAGCAGCACATTCGGACAGGGACAAGAGACCCAGTACTTC	CASSTFGQGQETQYF	TRBV5-1	TRBJ2-5	NA	TRBD1
TGTGCCAGCAGCTTATTTGGACGACTGAACACTGAAGCTTTCTTT	CASSLFGRLNTEAFF	TRBV7-2	TRBJ1-1	NA	NA
TGCAGCGTAGGAGGGGGCGGTTTTTTGGCCAAAAACATTCAGTACTTC	CSVGGGGFLAKNIQYF	TRBV29-1	TRBJ2-4	NA	NA
TGTGCCAGCAGTTTCCACGAACACCGTGATACGCAGTATTTT	CASSFHEHRDTQYF	TRBV27	TRBJ2-3	NA	NA